Listed below are T cell receptor beta chains from one sample, sequenced in a study of CD8 T cells in Susac syndrome. TCRdb called the immunoSEQ multiplex PCR reads again in MiXCR, with one record for every CDR3 protein. The sample lists about 64,000 distinct CDR3 sequences; roughly 94% were seen once. The sequencing input was CD8+ T cells from PBMCs. These receptors were taken from a human donor with multiple sclerosis. CDR3s include the opening cysteine and the closing phenylalanine or tryptophan. The D gene is left open where the match is weak.

TRBV5-1	TRBJ2-1	TRBD2	TGCGCCAGCAGCGTCGGACTAGCGGGAATTGGGAATGAGCAGTTCTTC	CASSVGLAGIGNEQFF
TRBV15	TRBJ1-2	.	TGTGCCACCAGCAGAGATGAGCGCTATGGCTACACCTTC	CATSRDERYGYTF
TRBV9	TRBJ2-3	TRBD1	TGTGCCAGCAGCCGACAGGGGTACACAGATACGCAGTATTTT	CASSRQGYTDTQYF
TRBV19	TRBJ1-6	.	TGTGCCAGTAGGCCTTTGGGGAATTCACCCCTCCACTTT	CASRPLGNSPLHF
TRBV6-4	TRBJ2-1	.	TGTGCCAGCAGACGACAGGGAGGTAATGAGCAGTTCTTC	CASRRQGGNEQFF
TRBV3-1	TRBJ2-7	.	TGTGCCAGCAGTCCTACCGGGGACGAGCAGTACTTC	CASSPTGDEQYF
TRBV27	TRBJ2-7	.	TGTGCCAGCCGGTCGCTCGGACTTTACGAGCAGTACTTC	CASRSLGLYEQYF
TRBV4-3	TRBJ2-7	.	TGCGCCAGCAGCCAAGAGGGGGGTAGCTCCTACGAGCAGTACTTC	CASSQEGGSSYEQYF
TRBV2	TRBJ2-2	.	TGTGCCAGCAGTGGGCCGGGACAACCCGCGAACACCGGGGAGCTGTTTTTT	CASSGPGQPANTGELFF
TRBV28	TRBJ2-3	.	TGTGCCAGCAGTTTCCACAGCGACCTATGGATCACAGATACGCAGTATTTT	CASSFHSDLWITDTQYF
TRBV30	TRBJ2-1	.	TGTGCCTGCCTCACCCTCAGGGGTGGCCGAGGTGAGCAGTTCTTC	CACLTLRGGRGEQFF